Listed below are T cell receptor beta chains from one sample, sequenced in a study of cytomegalovirus exposure and HLA in healthy donors. Clones were read by immunoSEQ multiplex PCR, and TCRdb kept only the in-frame ones, dropping some. In the table there are about 57,000 clones, 65% to 90% of which are singletons. Source material: PBMCs. The receptors stem from a man aged 30 to 39 in good health and CMV-seronegative. CDR3s include the opening cysteine and the closing phenylalanine or tryptophan. Each record gives: J gene, D gene, CDR3 length, clone size, V gene, CDR3 protein, CDR3 DNA. A D gene is named only where the DNA matches it firmly. Clone size, where shown, is once, few, many, or a class for clones that have expanded.

j_call: TRBJ1-2
d_call: NA
cdr3_length: 15
clone_size: NA
v_call: TRBV18
cdr3_aa: CASSPPAGPLGGYTF
cdr3_nt: TGTGCCAGCTCACCACCGGCAGGGCCGTTAGGTGGCTACACCTTC

j_call: TRBJ2-3
d_call: NA
cdr3_length: 12
clone_size: NA
v_call: TRBV18
cdr3_aa: CASSPRTDTQYF
cdr3_nt: TGTGCCAGCTCACCGAGGACAGATACGCAGTATTTT

j_call: TRBJ1-5
d_call: TRBD1
cdr3_length: 17
clone_size: NA
v_call: TRBV7-8
cdr3_aa: CASSFYTGQGEHQPQHF
cdr3_nt: TGTGCCAGCAGCTTCTATACTGGACAGGGAGAGCATCAGCCCCAGCATTTT

j_call: TRBJ2-3
d_call: NA
cdr3_length: 14
clone_size: NA
v_call: TRBV12-5
cdr3_aa: CASGPRGTPGTQYF
cdr3_nt: TGTGCTAGTGGCCCCCGCGGCACTCCCGGTACGCAGTATTTT

j_call: TRBJ1-6
d_call: NA
cdr3_length: 16
clone_size: NA
v_call: TRBV19
cdr3_aa: CASSIGDASRGSPLHF
cdr3_nt: TGTGCCAGTAGTATTGGGGACGCTTCAAGGGGGTCACCCCTCCACTTT

j_call: TRBJ2-7
d_call: NA
cdr3_length: 14
clone_size: NA
v_call: TRBV18
cdr3_aa: CASSPTSGQYEQYF
cdr3_nt: TGTGCCAGCTCACCAACGTCAGGGCAGTACGAGCAGTACTTC

j_call: TRBJ1-3
d_call: NA
cdr3_length: 16
clone_size: NA
v_call: TRBV4-3
cdr3_aa: CASSQEPGGAGNTIYF
cdr3_nt: TGCGCCAGCAGCCAAGAGCCCGGGGGGGCTGGAAACACCATATATTTT

j_call: TRBJ2-5
d_call: TRBD1
cdr3_length: 15
clone_size: NA
v_call: TRBV7-3
cdr3_aa: CASSPTGGFQETQYF
cdr3_nt: TGTGCCAGCAGCCCCACAGGGGGTTTCCAAGAGACCCAGTACTTC

j_call: TRBJ2-1
d_call: NA
cdr3_length: 13
clone_size: NA
v_call: TRBV6-6
cdr3_aa: CASSPDRLNEQFF
cdr3_nt: TGTGCCAGCAGCCCCGACAGACTCAATGAGCAGTTCTTC

j_call: TRBJ1-1
d_call: TRBD1
cdr3_length: 16
clone_size: NA
v_call: TRBV6-6
cdr3_aa: CASSYAGDRGGTEAFF
cdr3_nt: TGTGCCAGCAGTTACGCAGGGGACAGGGGGGGCACTGAAGCTTTCTTT

j_call: TRBJ2-1
d_call: NA
cdr3_length: 13
clone_size: NA
v_call: TRBV19
cdr3_aa: CASSPSTRGEQFF
cdr3_nt: TGTGCCAGTAGTCCTTCTACTAGAGGTGAGCAGTTCTTC

j_call: TRBJ1-1
d_call: NA
cdr3_length: 11
clone_size: NA
v_call: TRBV7-9
cdr3_aa: CASSSDTEAFF
cdr3_nt: TGTGCCAGCAGCTCGGACACTGAAGCTTTCTTT

j_call: TRBJ2-1
d_call: TRBD2
cdr3_length: 17
clone_size: NA
v_call: TRBV6-1
cdr3_aa: CASSGSIAGGLGNEQFF
cdr3_nt: TGTGCCAGCAGTGGCTCTATAGCGGGAGGGCTTGGCAATGAGCAGTTCTTC

j_call: TRBJ2-7
d_call: TRBD1
cdr3_length: 15
clone_size: NA
v_call: TRBV4-3
cdr3_aa: CASSQDRQGAYEQYF
cdr3_nt: TGCGCCAGCAGCCAGGATAGACAGGGGGCCTACGAGCAGTACTTC

j_call: TRBJ2-1
d_call: TRBD2
cdr3_length: 20
clone_size: NA
v_call: TRBV30
cdr3_aa: CAWSAGTSGRAGGLYNEQFF
cdr3_nt: TGTGCCTGGAGCGCAGGCACTAGCGGGAGGGCCGGGGGCCTCTACAATGAGCAGTTCTTC

j_call: TRBJ1-2
d_call: NA
cdr3_length: 13
clone_size: NA
v_call: TRBV5-8
cdr3_aa: CASSLAGIDGYTF
cdr3_nt: TGTGCCAGCAGCTTGGCGGGGATCGACGGCTACACCTTC

j_call: TRBJ2-5
d_call: TRBD2
cdr3_length: 16
clone_size: NA
v_call: TRBV30
cdr3_aa: CAWRSTWGGKKETQYF
cdr3_nt: TGTGCCTGGAGGAGTACGTGGGGGGGTAAGAAAGAGACCCAGTACTTC

j_call: TRBJ2-1
d_call: TRBD2
cdr3_length: 16
clone_size: NA
v_call: TRBV5-1
cdr3_aa: CASSLLAGSSYNEQFF
cdr3_nt: TGCGCCAGCAGCCTATTAGCGGGGAGCTCCTACAATGAGCAGTTCTTC

j_call: TRBJ2-3
d_call: TRBD1
cdr3_length: 15
clone_size: NA
v_call: TRBV28
cdr3_aa: CASSFGQGSTDTQYF
cdr3_nt: TGTGCCAGCAGTTTCGGACAGGGGAGCACAGATACGCAGTATTTT

j_call: TRBJ2-7
d_call: TRBD1
cdr3_length: 15
clone_size: NA
v_call: TRBV25-1
cdr3_aa: CASSDSGTGIYEQYF
cdr3_nt: TGTGCCAGCAGTGACTCCGGGACAGGGATCTACGAGCAGTACTTC

j_call: TRBJ2-3
d_call: TRBD2
cdr3_length: 16
clone_size: few
v_call: TRBV4-3
cdr3_aa: CASSQGGSSGGDTQYF
cdr3_nt: TGCGCCAGCAGCCAAGGAGGCTCTAGCGGAGGGGATACGCAGTATTTT

j_call: TRBJ1-6
d_call: NA
cdr3_length: 14
clone_size: once
v_call: TRBV5-5
cdr3_aa: CASSLGHFNSPLHF
cdr3_nt: TGTGCCAGCAGCCTGGGACACTTTAATTCACCCCTCCACTTT

j_call: TRBJ2-5
d_call: TRBD1
cdr3_length: 15
clone_size: NA
v_call: TRBV6-6
cdr3_aa: CASSTLGQGFETQYF
cdr3_nt: TGTGCCAGCAGTACCCTTGGACAGGGTTTTGAGACCCAGTACTTC

j_call: TRBJ2-5
d_call: NA
cdr3_length: 13
clone_size: NA
v_call: TRBV5-1
cdr3_aa: CASSLVGRETQYF
cdr3_nt: TGCGCCAGCAGCTTGGTTGGCAGAGAGACCCAGTACTTC

j_call: TRBJ1-6
d_call: TRBD1
cdr3_length: 14
clone_size: NA
v_call: TRBV5-4
cdr3_aa: CASSLGQGGSPLHF
cdr3_nt: TGTGCCAGCAGCTTAGGACAGGGAGGATCACCCCTCCACTTT

j_call: TRBJ1-1
d_call: NA
cdr3_length: 14
clone_size: NA
v_call: TRBV5-4
cdr3_aa: CASSAGPRNTEAFF
cdr3_nt: TGTGCCAGCAGCGCTGGGCCCAGGAACACTGAAGCTTTCTTT

j_call: TRBJ2-5
d_call: TRBD1
cdr3_length: 14
clone_size: NA
v_call: TRBV5-8
cdr3_aa: CASSLADRGETQYF
cdr3_nt: TGTGCCAGCAGCTTGGCCGACAGGGGAGAGACCCAGTACTTC

j_call: TRBJ1-2
d_call: TRBD1
cdr3_length: 14
clone_size: few
v_call: TRBV7-9
cdr3_aa: CASSFGTGGAGYTF
cdr3_nt: TGTGCCAGCAGCTTCGGGACAGGTGGGGCTGGCTACACCTTC

j_call: TRBJ2-7
d_call: NA
cdr3_length: 13
clone_size: NA
v_call: TRBV6-5
cdr3_aa: CASSYGQSYEQYF
cdr3_nt: TGTGCCAGCAGTTACGGACAGTCCTACGAGCAGTACTTC

j_call: TRBJ2-5
d_call: TRBD2
cdr3_length: 16
clone_size: once
v_call: TRBV9
cdr3_aa: CASSGTSGSWGETQYF
cdr3_nt: TGTGCCAGCAGCGGTACTAGCGGGAGTTGGGGAGAGACCCAGTACTTC

j_call: TRBJ2-5
d_call: TRBD2
cdr3_length: 20
clone_size: NA
v_call: TRBV5-4
cdr3_aa: CASSLGGAGTSGMYQETQYF
cdr3_nt: TGTGCCAGCAGCTTGGGGGGCGCCGGGACTAGCGGTATGTACCAAGAGACCCAGTACTTC

j_call: TRBJ2-2
d_call: NA
cdr3_length: 16
clone_size: NA
v_call: TRBV19
cdr3_aa: CASSITLFPNTGELFF
cdr3_nt: TGTGCCAGTAGTATTACACTATTCCCTAACACCGGGGAGCTGTTTTTT

j_call: TRBJ2-3
d_call: NA
cdr3_length: 15
clone_size: NA
v_call: TRBV7-6
cdr3_aa: CASSPTRQGTDTQYF
cdr3_nt: TGTGCCAGCAGCCCCACCAGGCAGGGCACAGATACGCAGTATTTT

j_call: TRBJ2-1
d_call: NA
cdr3_length: 12
clone_size: medium-sized
v_call: TRBV6-1
cdr3_aa: CASRPLGNEQFF
cdr3_nt: TGTGCCAGCAGACCCCTCGGCAATGAGCAGTTCTTC

j_call: TRBJ1-2
d_call: NA
cdr3_length: 13
clone_size: NA
v_call: TRBV7-9
cdr3_aa: CASSGGGEGGYTF
cdr3_nt: TGTGCCAGCAGTGGGGGGGGTGAAGGTGGCTACACCTTC

j_call: TRBJ1-6
d_call: TRBD1
cdr3_length: 16
clone_size: once
v_call: TRBV5-4
cdr3_aa: CASSLAGGLNNSPLHF
cdr3_nt: TGTGCCAGCAGCTTGGCAGGGGGCCTAAATAATTCACCCCTCCACTTT

j_call: TRBJ2-4
d_call: NA
cdr3_length: 13
clone_size: once
v_call: TRBV7-2
cdr3_aa: CASSRMMENIQYF
cdr3_nt: TGTGCCAGCAGCCGGATGATGGAGAACATTCAGTACTTC

j_call: TRBJ1-2
d_call: NA
cdr3_length: 15
clone_size: NA
v_call: TRBV13
cdr3_aa: CASSLGQPANYGYTF
cdr3_nt: TGTGCCAGCAGCTTAGGACAGCCCGCTAACTATGGCTACACCTTC

j_call: TRBJ2-1
d_call: TRBD1
cdr3_length: 14
clone_size: NA
v_call: TRBV5-1
cdr3_aa: CASRGRGLKNEQFF
cdr3_nt: TGCGCCAGCAGAGGTAGGGGGCTAAAGAATGAGCAGTTCTTC

j_call: TRBJ2-7
d_call: TRBD2
cdr3_length: 16
clone_size: once
v_call: TRBV7-9
cdr3_aa: CASSQWDTSAPYEQYF
cdr3_nt: TGTGCCAGCAGCCAATGGGATACTAGCGCCCCGTACGAGCAGTACTTC

j_call: TRBJ1-4
d_call: NA
cdr3_length: 13
clone_size: NA
v_call: TRBV11-2
cdr3_aa: CASSSRVGGKLFF
cdr3_nt: TGTGCCAGCAGCTCCCGTGTGGGGGGAAAACTGTTTTTT